Each of the 17 T cell receptor beta chains below was sequenced from the same sample in a study of blood T cell repertoires in COVID-19. This table comes from immunoSEQ multiplex PCR, and its TCRdb copy is limited to in-frame clones, with some not included. Of 250,000 to 300,000 clones listed, over 75% are singletons. What was sequenced was PBMCs or T cells enriched from blood (not recorded which). The receptors originated from a woman younger than 45 who had recovered from COVID-19.

The CDR3 nucleotides are TGTGCCAGCAGCTTATCGGGTGGCTACGAGCAGTACTTC. It encodes CASSLSGGYEQYF. This chain uses TRBV7-9 with TRBJ2-7; D remains unclear. Germline loops: CDR1 SEHNR, CDR2 FQNEAQ (reference sequence). V lost 2 bases to trimming and J lost 3 bases, with 8 bases between them. The CDR3 runs 13 residues.

The genes are TRBV25-1 and TRBJ2-1; 8 bases match TRBD2. Germline lookup yields CDR1 MGHDK and CDR2 SYGVNS. J was trimmed by 3 bases and V by 4 bases; bases with no gene match: 8. CDR3 length: 16 residues. The CDR3 nucleotides are TGTGCCAGCAGTGGAACGGGGGGGGCCCACTACAATGAGCAGTTCTTC. Translated, it gives CASSGTGGAHYNEQFF.

The V and J genes are TRBV5-1 and TRBJ1-4; 8 nucleotides line up with TRBD1. Germline CDR1 and CDR2: SGHRS and YFSETQ. V dropped 1 base and J dropped 7; count of bases not matched to a gene: 6. The CDR3 has 15 residues. The CDR3 here is CASSLRQGPAEKLFF. In DNA form, the CDR3 reads TGCGCCAGCAGCTTGAGACAGGGGCCGGCTGAAAAACTGTTTTTT.

The chain has TRBV19 and TRBJ1-6, with 7 bases matching TRBD1. V lost 5 bases, J lost 1 base, and 5 bases stayed unmatched. Germline V gene data show CDR1 as LNHDA and CDR2 as SQIVND (reference sequence). There are 16 residues in the CDR3. The CDR3 loop reads CASSAGGGSYNSPLHF. CDR3 nucleotides: TGTGCCAGTAGTGCAGGGGGAGGTTCCTATAATTCACCCCTCCACTTT.

About this clone: One end of the junction does not line up with germline, which may come from a read error. V gene TRBV7-7 combines with J gene TRBJ1-1; 7 positions match TRBD1. CDR1 SSHAT and CDR2 FNYEAQ come from the germline V gene (reference sequence). The CDR3 length is 19 residues. CDR3 DNA: TGTGCTAGCAGCTTAGTTAAGACACCGGGACAGCTTCTGAACACTGAAGCTTTCTTT. It is translated as CASSLVKTPGQLLNTEAFF.

This clone has just one count. The CDR3 protein is CASSPKARDRNQETQYF. The CDR3 nucleotides read TGTGCCAGCAGCCCAAAAGCCCGGGACAGGAACCAAGAGACCCAGTACTTC. The chain couples TRBV5-4 to TRBJ2-5, with 8 bases identical to TRBD1. Unmatched junction bases numbered 11, after V lost 4 bases and J lost 0 bases. Germline values: CDR1 SGHNT, CDR2 YYREEE (reference sequence). This CDR3 has 17 amino acids.

The CDR3 protein is CASMIAGEQYF. The CDR3 region has the DNA TGCGCCAGCATGATAGCGGGGGAGCAGTACTTC. This chain uses TRBV10-2 with TRBJ2-7; TRBD2 aligns across 8 bases. Germline loops: CDR1 WSHSY, CDR2 SAAADI. The CDR3 totals 11 residues. J was trimmed by 7 bases and V by 7 bases; bases with no gene match: 3.

In the case of this clone: Compared with germline, one end of the junction differs, possibly owing to a read error. The chain uses TRBV9 and TRBJ2-1, with 11 nucleotides matching TRBD2. From germline, CDR1 is SGDLS and CDR2 YYNGEE. This CDR3 comprises 16 residues. CDR3 nucleotides: TGTGCCAGCAGCGGGGGACCGGGACTAGCGGACAAGGAGCAGTTCTTC. This encodes CASSGGPGLADKEQFF.

The chain combines TRBV11-1 with TRBJ2-7; TRBD1 aligns across 7 bases. This CDR3 is built from 13 residues. V gave up 4 bases and J gave up 2 bases; unmatched junction bases: 2. CDR1 and CDR2 (germline): SGHAT, FQDESV (reference sequence). CDR3: CASSSGGPYEQYF. Written as DNA, the CDR3 is TGTGCCAGCAGCTCAGGGGGTCCCTACGAGCAGTACTTC.

This chain joins TRBV15 and TRBJ1-1; 12 bases agree with TRBD1. CDR3 length equals 15 residues. Germline loops: CDR1 LNHNV, CDR2 YYDKDF (reference sequence). The trim removed 8 bases at V and 4 bases at J, leaving 8 bases unmatched. CDR3 in amino acids: CATQTGTGGFTEAFF. The CDR3 DNA is TGTGCCACCCAGACCGGGACAGGGGGCTTCACTGAAGCTTTCTTT.

The chain uses TRBV7-8 and TRBJ2-7, with D hard to call. Germline assignment: CDR1 SGHVS and CDR2 FQNEAQ. Between the trimmed V and J ends, which lost 3 bases and 0 bases, there was a span of 9 bases. There are 14 residues in the CDR3. The chain's CDR3 is CASSFKRSSYEQYF. The CDR3, as DNA: TGTGCCAGCAGCTTTAAAAGGAGCTCCTACGAGCAGTACTTC. Using reference TRBV7-8 and TRBJ2-7 for the parts outside the CDR3, the full variable domain is GAGVSQSPRYKVAKRGQDVALRCDPISGHVSLFWYQQALGQGPEFLTYFQNEAQLDKSGLPSDRFFAERPEGSVSTLKIQRTQQEDSAVYLCASSFKRSSYEQYFGPGTRLTVT.

J is TRBJ1-4 and V is TRBV27; D unresolved. The CDR3 consists of 13 residues. Germline V gene lookup returns CDR1 MNHEY and CDR2 SMNVEV (reference sequence). V shed 5 bases and J shed 2 bases, with 6 bases lying between them. The CDR3 coding sequence is TGTGCCAGCAGTAGGGAGACTAATGAAAAACTGTTTTTT. Encoded protein: CASSRETNEKLFF.

The chain joins TRBV4-1 to TRBJ2-1; a possible D gene is TRBD1 (5 bases). Trimming removed 9 bases at V and 7 bases at J, with 16 bases between. Germline values: CDR1 MGHRA, CDR2 YSYEKL. This CDR3 is 13 amino acids long. The CDR3 sequence: CASSQGGVNEQFF. CDR3 coding DNA: TGCGCCAGTTCCCAGGGTGGGGTTAATGAGCAGTTCTTC.

The chain uses TRBV19 and TRBJ1-5; 7 positions match TRBD1. The V segment lost 8 bases and the J segment 5 bases; nucleotides outside the gene matches: 6. Germline V gene lookup returns CDR1 LNHDA and CDR2 SQIVND (reference sequence). There are 13 residues in the CDR3. The CDR3 loop is CASDAGQYQPQHF. For the CDR3, the DNA is TGTGCCAGTGACGCGGGACAGTATCAGCCCCAGCATTTT.

The CDR3 DNA reads TGCGCCAGCAGCTCGGGTTCAGTCCTGTCTGGAAACACCATATATTTT. Translated: CASSSGSVLSGNTIYF. The rearrangement links TRBV5-1 to TRBJ1-3; no firm D call. Germline assignment: CDR1 SGHRS and CDR2 YFSETQ. The CDR3 spans 16 residues. V lost 3 bases, J lost 1 base, and 14 bases lay in between.

This chain links TRBV6-5 with TRBJ2-1; TRBD2 is a possible D gene (6 bases). Germline V gene data show CDR1 as MNHEY and CDR2 as SVGAGI. Trimming removed 3 bases from V and 7 bases from J, with 13 bases in between. CDR3 size: 14 residues. The chain's CDR3 is CASSYSGPINEQFF. The CDR3 DNA follows: TGTGCCAGCAGTTATAGCGGTCCAATTAATGAGCAGTTCTTC.

V and J are TRBV4-2 and TRBJ2-3; D possibly corresponds to TRBD1 (5 bases). The V and J ends lost 2 bases and 2 bases respectively, with 8 bases between them. CDR1 is LGHNA and CDR2 is YNFKEQ in the germline V gene. This CDR3 contains 14 residues. CDR3 region: CASSQQGSTDTQYF. The DNA of the CDR3 is TGTGCCAGCAGCCAACAGGGTTCCACAGATACGCAGTATTTT.